Shown below are 26 T cell receptor beta chains from a single sample sequenced in a study of type 1 regulatory T cells. TCRdb passed the reads through MiXCR, listing each CDR3 protein once. The sample lists over 55,000 distinct CDR3 sequences; approximately 64% were seen once. Their specific antigens are unknown. Sequenced input: cultured T cells, either the whole culture or a sorted T cell fraction (not recorded which). Subset reported: Tr1-enriched cell product generated in vitro against host alloantigens. Receptor source: a human donor in good health.

The chain has TRBV7-2 and TRBJ2-7; TRBD2 is a possible D gene (6 bases). CDR1 SGHTA and CDR2 FQGNSA come from the germline V gene. This CDR3 is built from 19 residues. V lost 2 bases, J lost 0 bases, and 23 bases lay in between. CDR3 region: CASSLKKGGRTKGSYEQYF. CDR3 DNA sequence: TGTGCCAGCAGCTTAAAAAAAGGCGGGCGGACTAAGGGCTCCTACGAGCAGTACTTC.

This clonotype was observed a few times. This chain uses TRBV20-1 with TRBJ2-7; 8 bases fit TRBD2. The CDR3 contains 11 residues. Germline CDR1 DFQATT, CDR2 SNEGSKA (reference sequence). V lost 5 bases to trimming and J lost 4 bases; unmatched junction nucleotides: 1. The CDR3 coding sequence is TGCAGTGCTCCTAGCGGGTACGAGCAGTACTTC. Its translation: CSAPSGYEQYF.

The V and J genes are TRBV12-3 or TRBV12-4 and TRBJ2-2; possible D gene TRBD1, 5 bases. The CDR3 has 14 residues. Trimming shortened V by 7 bases and J by 5 bases, and 14 bases separated the two germline ends. The CDR3 is CASTLSAGTGELFF. CDR3 coding DNA: TGTGCCAGCACCCTCAGCGCAGGGACCGGGGAGCTGTTTTTT.

Points on this clonotype: The DNA is left out, because the CDR3 cannot be placed on it with certainty; the CDR3 is given as TCRdb lists it. The chain couples TRBV7-5 to TRBJ2-1; TRBD1, the table's D call, was not compared with the DNA. TRBV7-5 is given as a pseudogene. The CDR3 is made up of 12 amino acids, end residues included. CDR3 residues: CISVPPGNEQFF.

The sample holds a few counts of this clonotype. This rearrangement joins TRBV6-2 or TRBV6-3 to TRBJ2-2; D unresolved. Germline loops: CDR1 MNHEY, CDR2 SVGEGT. This CDR3 region has 13 residues. The V end lost 4 bases, the J end lost 6 bases, and 9 bases lay between the germline ends. CDR3 nucleotides: TGTGCCAGCAGTTCTCTCTCGGCCGGGGAGCTGTTTTTT. Protein sequence: CASSSLSAGELFF.

Only a few counts were recorded for this clonotype. The chain has TRBV13 and TRBJ1-6; D is perhaps TRBD1 (5 bases). Germline assignment: CDR1 PRHDT and CDR2 FYEKMQ (reference sequence). V was shortened by 6 bases and J by 11 bases, with 14 bases between the two germline ends. The CDR3 contains 13 residues. The CDR3 region is CASRMTAGAPLHF. CDR3 sequence (DNA): TGTGCCAGCAGGATGACAGCGGGGGCACCCCTCCACTTT.

The chain couples TRBV6-1 to TRBJ1-4, with 8 nucleotides matching TRBD1. The CDR3 covers 14 residues. In germline, CDR1 is MNHNS, CDR2 SASEGT. V shed 6 bases and J 8 bases; nucleotides not matched to a gene: 8. The CDR3 here is CASRTDRGGEKLFF. CDR3 bases: TGTGCCAGCAGGACCGACAGGGGTGGGGAAAAACTGTTTTTT.

V is TRBV20-1 and J is TRBJ2-7; 7 bases are shared with TRBD1. Germline-derived CDR1 and CDR2 are DFQATT and SNEGSKA (reference sequence). V trimming: 7 bases; J trimming: 4 bases; junction bases outside the gene matches: 10. The length of the CDR3 is 13 residues. The CDR3 bases are TGCAGTGATACCCCGGGACAGCATTACGAGCAGTACTTC. Encoded protein: CSDTPGQHYEQYF.

The V and J genes are TRBV29-1 and TRBJ1-5, with TRBD1 as a possible D gene (5 bases). V was shortened by 0 bases and J by 7 bases, with 7 bases between the two germline ends. Germline V gives CDR1 SQVTM, CDR2 ANQGSEA. The CDR3 length is 12 residues. The CDR3 is CSVEERGQPQHF. CDR3 nucleotide sequence: TGCAGCGTTGAAGAACGGGGGCAGCCCCAGCATTTT.

The rearrangement joins TRBV7-2 to TRBJ2-3; 7 bases are a match to TRBD2. This CDR3 is built from 12 residues. Germline CDR1 and CDR2: SGHTA and FQGNSA. V was clipped by 1 base and J by 15 bases; unmatched bases: 7. CDR3 sequence reads: CASSLEAGAEYF. CDR3 in DNA: TGTGCCAGCAGCTTAGAGGCGGGAGCAGAATATTTT.

The chain recombines TRBV6-2 or TRBV6-3 with TRBJ1-5; TRBD1 agrees at 8 bases. V was pared by 8 bases and J by 6 bases, with 12 bases of the junction left unmatched. The germline gives CDR1 MNHEY, CDR2 SVGEGT. There are 15 residues in the CDR3. The CDR3 DNA follows: TGTGCCAGCGGACAAGACAGGGGCAAAGGTCAGCCCCAGCATTTT. Translated, it gives CASGQDRGKGQPQHF.

The chain combines TRBV7-8 with TRBJ2-1; TRBD2 is a possible D gene (5 bases). Germline CDR1 reads SGHVS; CDR2 reads FQNEAQ. V gave up 5 bases and J gave up 7 bases, with 9 bases separating them. The length of the CDR3 is 12 residues. In nucleotides, the CDR3 is TGTGCCAGCAGCCCCGGGAAGAATGAGCAGTTCTTC. Translating gives CASSPGKNEQFF.

The rearrangement uses TRBV27 and TRBJ1-3; D is undetermined. The germline V gene has CDR1 MNHEY and CDR2 SMNVEV (reference sequence). The V and J ends lost 5 bases and 0 bases respectively, with 14 bases between them. This CDR3 is 16 amino acids long. The CDR3: CASSPRSGSSGNTIYF. The CDR3 bases are TGTGCCAGCAGTCCCCGCTCGGGGAGCTCTGGAAACACCATATATTTT.

This clonotype was counted a few times. The V gene is TRBV20-1, the J gene TRBJ1-3, with 7 bases lining up with TRBD1. V lost 3 bases, J lost 4 bases, and 3 bases stayed unmatched. Looked up from germline, CDR1 is DFQATT and CDR2 is SNEGSKA (reference sequence). This CDR3 region has 13 residues. The CDR3 sequence: CSARGQKGNTIYF. CDR3 sequence (DNA): TGCAGTGCTAGGGGACAGAAAGGAAACACCATATATTTT.

By its share, this clonotype is medium-sized (0.01 to 0.1%). The V gene is TRBV12-3 or TRBV12-4, the J gene TRBJ2-7; D might be TRBD2 (5 bases). There are 12 residues in the CDR3. Between the trimmed V and J ends, which lost 5 bases and 2 bases, there was a span of 7 bases. The CDR3 nucleotides read TGTGCCAGCAGTCCGGGGACCTACGAGCAGTACTTC. This encodes CASSPGTYEQYF.

The genes are TRBV7-9 and TRBJ2-1; D is unclear. The CDR3 contains 16 residues. CDR1 is SEHNR and CDR2 is FQNEAQ in the germline V gene (reference sequence). Trimming took off 2 bases at V and 5 bases at J, with 16 bases between the two ends. CDR3 coding DNA: TGTGCCAGCAGCTTATTAAGGGCCGACCCCGACAATGAGCAGTTCTTC. Protein: CASSLLRADPDNEQFF.

The chain links TRBV2 to TRBJ2-7, with 7 bases fitting TRBD1. This CDR3 is 15 amino acids long. The germline V gene encodes CDR1 SNHLY and CDR2 FYNNEI. V gave up 5 bases and J gave up 2 bases; unmatched junction bases: 9. CDR3 DNA: TGTGCCAGCAGTCGAGTCGGACAGGATGCCTACGAGCAGTACTTC. Protein: CASSRVGQDAYEQYF.

The chain carries TRBV14 and TRBJ1-3; tentative D call: TRBD1 (5 bases). The CDR3 is 13 residues long. Germline CDR1 and CDR2: SGHDN and FVKESK. The V gene lost 4 bases and the J gene lost 3 bases, with 7 bases spanning the gap. The CDR3 loop reads CASSPTVGNTIYF. CDR3 nucleotide sequence: TGTGCCAGCAGCCCGACAGTTGGAAACACCATATATTTT. Combining the CDR3 with reference TRBV14 and TRBJ1-3 gives the whole variable domain EAGVTQFPSHSVIEKGQTVTLRCDPISGHDNLYWYRRVMGKEIKFLLHFVKESKQDESGMPNNRFLAERTGGTYSTLKVQPAELEDSGVYFCASSPTVGNTIYFGEGSWLTVV.

The rearrangement uses TRBV20-1 and TRBJ2-5, with 9 bases lining up with TRBD2. CDR1 is DFQATT, CDR2 SNEGSKA, per germline (reference sequence). Germline trimming cut 3 bases from V and 0 bases from J; bases unmatched to any gene: 14. The CDR3 totals 18 residues. As DNA, the CDR3 is TGCAGTGCTAGGGGGGTGTCTAGCGGGGCGCTGTACCAAGAGACCCAGTACTTC. It specifies CSARGVSSGALYQETQYF.

This sequence joins TRBV20-1 and TRBJ1-1; weak D call: TRBD1 (5 bases). The V end was cut by 0 bases, the J end by 2 bases, with 16 bases between. Germline assignment: CDR1 DFQATT and CDR2 SNEGSKA (reference sequence). The CDR3 spans 16 residues. The CDR3 nucleotides read TGCAGTGCTAGAGACCCCCGACAGCCTACTAACACTGAAGCTTTCTTT. Amino acid sequence: CSARDPRQPTNTEAFF.

V usage is TRBV7-8 and J usage is TRBJ2-3; 7 bases line up with TRBD1. CDR1 is SGHVS and CDR2 is FQNEAQ in the germline V gene. The CDR3 is made up of 18 amino acids. With 1 base clipped from V and 0 bases from J, the junction kept 10 bases outside the gene matches. Here the CDR3 reads CASSLGYRGKGSTDTQYF. The CDR3 DNA sequence: TGTGCCAGCAGCTTAGGATACAGGGGAAAGGGGAGCACAGATACGCAGTATTTT.

V is TRBV18 and J is TRBJ1-2; no definite D call. In germline, CDR1 is KGHSH, CDR2 LQKENI. CDR3 size: 14 residues. V lost 2 bases, J lost 7 bases, and 14 bases lay in between. The CDR3 reads CASSPSVAVGGYTF. The CDR3 region has the DNA TGTGCCAGCTCACCATCGGTAGCAGTTGGTGGCTACACCTTC.

The chain carries TRBV28 and TRBJ2-5; 7 bases fit TRBD1. The V gene end was trimmed by 5 bases and the J gene end by 3 bases; junction bases not matched to a gene: 12. Per germline, CDR1 MDHEN and CDR2 SYDVKM. The CDR3 is 16 residues long. Written as DNA, the CDR3 is TGTGCCAGCAGTCCCCCAACCGGGACAGAAAAAGAGACCCAGTACTTC. Amino acids: CASSPPTGTEKETQYF.

The rearrangement joins TRBV7-2 to TRBJ2-7, with 13 bases lining up with TRBD2. Trimming removed 6 bases from V and 4 bases from J; junction bases left unmatched: 3. CDR1 and CDR2 (germline): SGHTA, FQGNSA. The CDR3 has 14 residues. Here the CDR3 reads CASSRLAGGYEQYF. CDR3 DNA: TGTGCCAGCAGTCGACTAGCGGGAGGTTACGAGCAGTACTTC.

The chain has TRBV19 and TRBJ1-5; no definite D call. This CDR3 contains 15 residues. Trimming shortened V by 3 bases and J by 2 bases, and 11 bases separated the two germline ends. Germline CDR1 and CDR2: LNHDA and SQIVND (reference sequence). The CDR3 coding sequence is TGTGCCAGTAGTATTCCCGGAGCAGGCAATCAGCCCCAGCATTTT. Encoded protein: CASSIPGAGNQPQHF.

In this sample, this clonotype turned up a few times. The genes are TRBV6-1 and TRBJ1-1; D possibly corresponds to TRBD1 (6 bases). The CDR3 is 14 amino acids. V was cut by 3 bases and J by 4 bases, with 12 bases left in between. CDR1 and CDR2 from the germline V gene are MNHNS and SASEGT. This CDR3 reads CASSEGGQSTEAFF. The CDR3 DNA is TGTGCCAGCAGTGAGGGGGGGCAGAGCACTGAAGCTTTCTTT.